This T cell receptor (beta chain) was identified during a study of CD8+ T cells in alopecia areata. Study information: For treated patients, severity scores reflected the percentage of scalp area affected. Study-wide results and limits: During tofacitinib treatment, many expanded lesional clones remained in scalp and blood.

Turning to this clone: The antigen remains undetermined.

cDNA serving as the sequencing template came from extracted, reverse transcribed RNA. Repertoires were generated with immunoSEQ multiplex PCR, while TCRdb's copy carries only in-frame clones and drops some. This table has over 100,000 clones, about 59% appearing once. V dropped 0 bases and J dropped 5 bases, with 14 bases sitting between them. The CDR3 loop spans 16 amino acids. Germline-derived CDR1 and CDR2 are SGHTA and FQGNSA. Treatment given: oral pan-JAK inhibitor, 5-10 mg twice daily. The investigators collected lesional scalp punch biopsies and peripheral blood from alopecia areata patients. PBMC-derived CD4+ and CD8+ T cells were sorted.

The sample was CD8+ T cells sorted from blood, taken at week 24, from a patient treated with tofacitinib. The gene calls are TRBV7-2 and TRBJ1-5; D is unresolved. The receptor comes from a human donor with alopecia areata. This CDR3 reads CASSLAGPRFYQPQHF. The CDR3 DNA follows: TGTGCCAGCAGCTTAGCCGGACCAAGGTTCTATCAGCCCCAGCATTTT.